This TCR beta chain was sequenced during a study of blood T cell repertoires in COVID-19. Across the whole study: COVID-19 samples collected from the United States, Italy and Spain covered acute and convalescent phases. The cDNA or gDNA used as material had been derived from T cells, B-cell-depleted T cells, or PBMCs.

In the original processing: Using reference gene primer amplification, nucleated cell counts were estimated. Repertoires were generated with immunoSEQ multiplex PCR, while TCRdb's copy carries only in-frame clones and drops some. The V and J calls and clone size come from that table; D and trimming were worked out from the DNA. The repertoire includes some 310,000 clones, 87% of them detected once, and 1% sits in the top ten. Sequences were obtained from peripheral blood. The sequence was obtained from a man between 45 and 60 years old with active or convalescent COVID-19.

CDR3 nucleotides: TGTGCCATTGAAGGGGCGATAGGCACTGAAGCTTTCTTT. Amino acids: CAIEGAIGTEAFF. The chain joins TRBV28 to TRBJ1-1, with a weak D call TRBD1 (5 bases). The germline gives CDR1 MDHEN, CDR2 SYDVKM. Deletions cut 10 bases from V and 4 bases from J, with 16 bases between. The CDR3 runs 13 residues.